Described below is a single TCR beta chain sequence and its context. No antigen is known for it. A read error may produce the germline difference seen at one junction end. From germline, CDR1 is DFQATT and CDR2 SNEGSKA (reference sequence). This CDR3 comprises 20 residues. This sample is drawn from a study of post-analysis software for immune sequencing data. Unique molecular identifiers tagged the TCR beta cDNA libraries. MiXCR, applied by TCRdb to the PCR reads, yields one record per CDR3 protein. The repertoire holds 820,000 or so distinct CDR3 sequences, with roughly 58% as singletons. General observations from the study: Four or five TRBV segments (TRBV5-6, TRBV5-1 and TRBV20-1 among them) occurred more frequently in patients than in controls.

Sequenced material: blood. The receptor comes from a girl aged 10-17 years with multiple sclerosis. J is TRBJ2-4 and V is TRBV20-1, with TRBD2 identical over 11 bases. The CDR3 is CSVRAPLGASGGLAKNIQYF. The CDR3 DNA reads as TGCAGTGTTAGAGCCCCTCTCGGGGCTAGCGGGGGGTTAGCCAAAAACATTCAGTACTTC.